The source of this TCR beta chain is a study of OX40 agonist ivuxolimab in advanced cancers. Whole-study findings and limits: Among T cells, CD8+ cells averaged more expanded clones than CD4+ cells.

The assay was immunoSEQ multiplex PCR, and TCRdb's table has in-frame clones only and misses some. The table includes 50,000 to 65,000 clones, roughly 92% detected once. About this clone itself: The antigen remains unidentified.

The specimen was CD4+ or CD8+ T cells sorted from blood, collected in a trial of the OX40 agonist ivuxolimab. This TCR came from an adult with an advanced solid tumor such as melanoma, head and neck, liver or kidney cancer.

The CDR3 is CASSNRGSYNEQFF. The CDR3, as DNA: TGTGCCAGCAGTAACCGTGGCTCCTACAATGAGCAGTTCTTC. The gene calls are TRBV2 and TRBJ2-1; D uncertain. Per germline, CDR1 SNHLY and CDR2 FYNNEI. The CDR3 covers 14 residues. Trimming took off 5 bases at V and 0 bases at J, with 8 bases between the two ends.